This T cell receptor beta chain is from a study of T cell repertoires in cytomegalovirus infection. TCRdb re-called the reads with MiXCR, one entry per CDR3 protein. The sample has under 500,000 distinct CDR3 sequences; about 44% are singletons. Per germline, CDR1 LNHDA and CDR2 SQIVND (reference sequence). This CDR3 contains 17 residues. After removal of 3 bases from V and 5 bases from J, the junction contained 6 bases not matched to a gene. Notes on this clonotype: The antigen is not known.

Whole-study findings and limits: It was HLA-C-restricted CMV-specific TCR beta clonotypes that dominated the response ex vivo. The study identified carriers of CMV plus the relevant HLA from cumulative public TCR beta family frequency.

The TCR was taken from a human donor in good health (CMV status not recorded). Some clones in this sample may be carry-over from other donors' samples. Sequencing used cultured PBMCs, obtained from culture after CMV antigen stimulation. This sequence joins TRBV19 and TRBJ2-1; 14 nucleotides align to TRBD2. The CDR3 DNA follows: TGTGCCAGTAGTATGACTAGCGGGGGGGCCGGAGACAATGAGCAGTTCTTC. This encodes CASSMTSGGAGDNEQFF.